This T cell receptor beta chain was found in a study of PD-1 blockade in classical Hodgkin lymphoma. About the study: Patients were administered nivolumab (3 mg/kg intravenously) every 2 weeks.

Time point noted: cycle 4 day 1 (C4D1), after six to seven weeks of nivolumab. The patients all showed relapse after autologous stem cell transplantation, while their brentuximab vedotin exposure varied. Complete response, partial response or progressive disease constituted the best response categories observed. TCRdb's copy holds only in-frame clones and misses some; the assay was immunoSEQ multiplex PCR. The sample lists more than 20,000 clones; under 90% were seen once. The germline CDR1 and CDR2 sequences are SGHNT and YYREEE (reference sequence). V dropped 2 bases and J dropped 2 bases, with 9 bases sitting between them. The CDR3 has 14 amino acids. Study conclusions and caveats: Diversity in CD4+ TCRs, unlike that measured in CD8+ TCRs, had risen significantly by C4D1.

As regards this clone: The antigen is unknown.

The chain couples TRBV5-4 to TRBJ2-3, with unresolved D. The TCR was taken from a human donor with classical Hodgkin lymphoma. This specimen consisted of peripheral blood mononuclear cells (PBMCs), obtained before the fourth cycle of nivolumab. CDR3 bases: TGTGCCAGCAGCTTATTCGGATTCACAGATACGCAGTATTTT. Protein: CASSLFGFTDTQYF.